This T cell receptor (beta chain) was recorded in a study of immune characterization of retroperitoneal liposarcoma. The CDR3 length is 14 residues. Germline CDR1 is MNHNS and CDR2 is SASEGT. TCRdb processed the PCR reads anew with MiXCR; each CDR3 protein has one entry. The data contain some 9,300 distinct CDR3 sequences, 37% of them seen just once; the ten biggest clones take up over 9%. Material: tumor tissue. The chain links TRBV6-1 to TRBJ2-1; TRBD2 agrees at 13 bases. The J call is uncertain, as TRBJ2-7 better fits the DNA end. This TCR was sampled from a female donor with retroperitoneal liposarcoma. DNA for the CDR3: TGTGCCAGCAGCCCGGGACTAGCGGGGAATGAGCAGTACTTC. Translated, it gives CASSPGLAGNEQYF.